Listed below are T cell receptor beta chains from one sample, sequenced in a study of STAT3 mutations in large granular lymphocyte leukemia. The assay was immunoSEQ multiplex PCR, and TCRdb's table has in-frame clones only and misses some. The sample gives roughly 11,000 clones, 76% of which show up once; 47% is in the top ten. Material for sequencing was peripheral blood mononuclear cells. The receptors were sampled from a man aged 55 to 70 with T-cell large granular lymphocyte leukemia. Some clones in this sample may be carry-over from other donors' samples. The CDR3 runs from the conserved cysteine through the conserved F or W. D genes are given only for firm matches. Clone size appears in some rows only: once, few, many, or a class for an expanded clone.

d_gene	j_gene	abundance	v_gene	CDR3aa	CDR3nt
TRBD1	TRBJ2-1	.	TRBV29-1	CSEATGAGQQFF	TGCAGCGAGGCTACAGGGGCAGGACAGCAGTTCTTC
.	TRBJ2-5	few	TRBV5-4	CASSLSSNQETQYF	TGTGCCAGCAGCTTGAGTAGCAACCAAGAGACCCAGTACTTC
TRBD2	TRBJ2-3	.	TRBV12-5	CAVKIAGGYTDTQYF	TGTGCCGTGAAAATAGCGGGAGGATACACAGATACGCAGTATTTT
TRBD2	TRBJ2-7	.	TRBV27	CASTQRGEGRYEQYF	TGTGCCAGCACCCAACGGGGGGAGGGCCGCTACGAGCAGTACTTC
.	TRBJ1-2	.	TRBV28	CASSVGRRYGYTF	TGTGCCAGCAGCGTTGGACGGAGATATGGCTACACCTTC
TRBD1	TRBJ1-1	once	TRBV19	CASSVKTGRTEAFF	TGTGCCAGTAGTGTTAAGACAGGGCGCACTGAAGCTTTCTTT
TRBD1	TRBJ1-2	.	TRBV28	CASKGDRDRGPYNYGYTF	TGTGCCAGCAAGGGGGATAGGGACAGGGGGCCCTATAACTATGGCTACACCTTC
.	TRBJ2-1	.	TRBV13	CASSLEGYGREQFF	TGTGCCAGCAGCTTAGAGGGATATGGACGGGAGCAGTTCTTC
TRBD2	TRBJ2-2	.	TRBV10-2	CASSLSGRAGGELFF	TGCGCCAGCAGTCTTAGCGGGAGGGCAGGCGGGGAGCTGTTTTTT
.	TRBJ2-4	.	TRBV30	CAWSVGLVAKNIQYF	TGTGCCTGGAGTGTAGGGCTCGTAGCCAAAAACATTCAGTACTTC
TRBD2	TRBJ2-1	few	TRBV6-5	CASSYPRASGNNEQFF	TGTGCCAGCAGTTACCCCCGCGCTAGCGGCAACAATGAGCAGTTCTTC
.	TRBJ2-5	.	TRBV13	CASRGGWQETQYF	TGTGCCAGCAGAGGAGGATGGCAAGAGACCCAGTACTTC
TRBD1	TRBJ2-7	.	TRBV5-1	CASSLTGGRSEQYF	TGCGCCAGCAGCTTGACAGGGGGGAGGTCCGAGCAGTACTTC
.	TRBJ2-1	once	TRBV5-4	CASSNYNEQFF	TGTGCCAGCAGCAATTACAATGAGCAGTTCTTC
TRBD1	TRBJ2-1	.	TRBV2	CASSEWGQGEQFF	TGTGCCAGCAGTGAATGGGGACAGGGCGAGCAGTTCTTC
.	TRBJ2-7	.	TRBV7-5	CARSATGTGDTGEQYF	TGTGCCAGAAGCGCTACGGGGACAGGGGACACTGGCGAGCAGTACTTC
.	TRBJ1-4	.	TRBV29-1	CSVRFANEKLFF	TGCAGCGTGCGATTCGCTAATGAAAAACTGTTTTTT
TRBD1	TRBJ2-2	.	TRBV12-5	CASGPWTGSSTGELFF	TGTGCTAGTGGTCCTTGGACAGGGTCGAGCACCGGGGAGCTGTTTTTT
.	TRBJ2-7	medium-sized	TRBV20-1	CSARGPSEQYF	TGCAGTGCTAGAGGACCCAGCGAGCAGTACTTC
.	TRBJ1-6	few	TRBV30	CAWSRADNNSPLHF	TGTGCCTGGAGTAGGGCAGATAATAATTCACCCCTCCACTTT
.	TRBJ1-5	.	TRBV7-9	CASSLSPEGGRGKPQHF	TGTGCCAGCAGCTTATCGCCTGAGGGCGGGCGCGGTAAGCCCCAGCATTTT
TRBD1	TRBJ1-2	.	TRBV7-9	CASSLRDSGYGYTF	TGTGCCAGCAGCTTACGGGACAGTGGGTATGGCTACACCTTC
TRBD1	TRBJ1-3	.	TRBV10-3	CATGGSSGNTIYF	TGTGCCACAGGGGGCTCTTCTGGAAACACCATATATTTT
.	TRBJ2-5	.	TRBV2	CASKYQETQYF	TGTGCCAGCAAATACCAAGAGACCCAGTACTTC
.	TRBJ2-7	few	TRBV5-1	CASSFWGGNEQYF	TGCGCCAGCAGCTTCTGGGGAGGAAACGAGCAGTACTTC
.	TRBJ2-5	.	TRBV7-2	CASTPFLGGSETQYF	TGTGCCAGCACCCCTTTCCTGGGGGGTTCAGAGACCCAGTACTTC
.	TRBJ2-7	.	TRBV6-5	CASSYSHGSQYEQYF	TGTGCCAGCAGTTACTCCCACGGGAGCCAATACGAGCAGTACTTC
.	TRBJ2-7	.	TRBV4-3	CASSRALGEEGHEQYF	TGCGCCAGCAGCCGGGCACTAGGAGAAGAGGGGCACGAGCAGTACTTC
.	TRBJ2-1	.	TRBV5-1	CASSPEGRGDNEQFF	TGCGCCAGCAGCCCGGAGGGACGAGGGGACAATGAGCAGTTCTTC
.	TRBJ2-2	.	TRBV29-1	CSVEVVNTGELFF	TGCAGCGTTGAAGTCGTGAACACCGGGGAGCTGTTTTTT
.	TRBJ1-1	.	TRBV28	CASRIRGEAFF	TGTGCCAGCAGGATACGAGGGGAAGCTTTCTTT
.	TRBJ2-7	.	TRBV6-6	CASSDPRDNIYEQYF	TGTGCCAGCAGTGATCCCCGGGACAACATCTACGAGCAGTACTTC
.	TRBJ1-1	.	TRBV20-1	CSARRTEAFF	TGCAGTGCTAGACGGACTGAAGCTTTCTTT
.	TRBJ1-1	.	TRBV9	CASSAYARTGKNTEAFF	TGTGCCAGCAGCGCCTACGCTCGCACAGGGAAGAACACTGAAGCTTTCTTT
.	TRBJ2-5	.	TRBV18	CASSPPGRGGETQYF	TGTGCCAGCTCACCACCGGGGAGAGGGGGAGAGACCCAGTACTTC